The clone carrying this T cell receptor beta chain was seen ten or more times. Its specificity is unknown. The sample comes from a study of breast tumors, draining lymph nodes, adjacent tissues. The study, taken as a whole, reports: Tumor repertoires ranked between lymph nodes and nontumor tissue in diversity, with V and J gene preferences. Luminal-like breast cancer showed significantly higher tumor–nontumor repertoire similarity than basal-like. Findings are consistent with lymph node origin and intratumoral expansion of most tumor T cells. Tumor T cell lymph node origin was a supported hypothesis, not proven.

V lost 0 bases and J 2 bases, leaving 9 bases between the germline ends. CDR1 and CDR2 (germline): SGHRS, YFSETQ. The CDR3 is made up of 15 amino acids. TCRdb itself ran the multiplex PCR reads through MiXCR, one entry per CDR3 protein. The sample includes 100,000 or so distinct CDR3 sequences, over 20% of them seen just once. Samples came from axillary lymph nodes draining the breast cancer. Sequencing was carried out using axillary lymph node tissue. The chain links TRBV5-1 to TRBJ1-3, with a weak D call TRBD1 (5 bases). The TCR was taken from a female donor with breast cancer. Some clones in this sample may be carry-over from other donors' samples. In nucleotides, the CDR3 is TGCGCCAGCAGCTTGGATTCGGGGGCTGGAAACACCATATATTTT. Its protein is CASSLDSGAGNTIYF.